These 3 T cell receptor beta chains came from one sample sequenced in a study of blood T cells in healthy people across ages. Through a sample-barcoded 5' primer and a J-beta primer mix, a second PCR was run for roughly 7 to 12 cycles. TCRdb processed the 5' RACE reads anew with MiXCR; each CDR3 protein has one entry. The table includes some 1.1 million distinct CDR3 sequences, about two fifths detected once. Sequencing was performed on blood. Every receptor here comes from a man aged 18 to 30 in good health.

J is TRBJ1-1 and V is TRBV7-9; TRBD1 is a possible D gene (6 bases). Germline CDR1 is SEHNR and CDR2 is FQNEAQ (reference sequence). CDR3 length: 14 amino acids. V gave up 4 bases and J gave up 1 base, with 10 bases separating them. CDR3 DNA sequence: TGTGCCAGCAGCTCCCCGACAGGGAACACTGAAGCTTTCTTT. Translating gives CASSSPTGNTEAFF.

Worth noting for this clonotype: The junction departs from the called germline gene at one end, perhaps through a read error. V is TRBV27 and J is TRBJ2-7; D is possibly TRBD2 (5 bases). Germline CDR1 is MNHEY and CDR2 is SMNVEV (reference sequence). CDR3 size: 15 residues. The CDR3 nucleotides read TGTGCCAACAGTTTATCGATCACTAGCTCCTACGAGCAGTACTTC. Translating gives CANSLSITSSYEQYF.

This clonotype occurred a few times. The J gene is TRBJ2-4, the V gene TRBV29-1; a possible D gene is TRBD1 (6 bases). The V end was cut by 5 bases, the J end by 1 base, with 12 bases between. From germline, CDR1 is SQVTM and CDR2 ANQGSEA. The CDR3 has 14 amino acids. The CDR3 DNA reads as TGCAGCGTTCGGCAGGGGACGGCCAAAAACATTCAGTACTTC. Translated: CSVRQGTAKNIQYF.